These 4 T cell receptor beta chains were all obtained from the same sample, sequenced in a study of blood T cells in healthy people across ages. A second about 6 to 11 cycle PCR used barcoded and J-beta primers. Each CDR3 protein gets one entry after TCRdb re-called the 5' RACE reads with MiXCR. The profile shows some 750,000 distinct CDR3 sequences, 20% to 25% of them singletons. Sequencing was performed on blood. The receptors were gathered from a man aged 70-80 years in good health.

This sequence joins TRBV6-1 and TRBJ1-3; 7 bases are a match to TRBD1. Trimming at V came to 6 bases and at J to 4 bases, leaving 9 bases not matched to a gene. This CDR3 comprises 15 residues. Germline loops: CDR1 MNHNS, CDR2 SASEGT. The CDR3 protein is CASRRGQTSGNTIYF. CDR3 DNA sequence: TGTGCCAGCAGACGGGGACAGACCTCCGGAAACACCATATATTTT.

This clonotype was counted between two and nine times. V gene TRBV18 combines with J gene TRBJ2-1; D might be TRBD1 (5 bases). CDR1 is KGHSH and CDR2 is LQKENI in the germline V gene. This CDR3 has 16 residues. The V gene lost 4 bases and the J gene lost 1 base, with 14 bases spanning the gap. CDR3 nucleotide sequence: TGTGCCAGCTCACGGAACGACAGACCTTCCTACAATGAGCAGTTCTTC. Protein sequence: CASSRNDRPSYNEQFF.

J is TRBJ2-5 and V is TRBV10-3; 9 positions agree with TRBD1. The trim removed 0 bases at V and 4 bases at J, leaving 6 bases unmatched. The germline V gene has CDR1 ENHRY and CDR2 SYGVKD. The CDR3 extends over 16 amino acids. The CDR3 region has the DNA TGTGCCATCAGTGAGTCCCGGGACAGGGTTGGAGAGACCCAGTACTTC. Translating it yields CAISESRDRVGETQYF.

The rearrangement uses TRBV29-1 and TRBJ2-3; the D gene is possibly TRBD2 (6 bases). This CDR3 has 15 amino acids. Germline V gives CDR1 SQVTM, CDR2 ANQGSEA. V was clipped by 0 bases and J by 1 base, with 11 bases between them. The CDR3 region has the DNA TGCAGCGTTGAAGATCTCGGGGGTGGCACAGATACGCAGTATTTT. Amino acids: CSVEDLGGGTDTQYF.